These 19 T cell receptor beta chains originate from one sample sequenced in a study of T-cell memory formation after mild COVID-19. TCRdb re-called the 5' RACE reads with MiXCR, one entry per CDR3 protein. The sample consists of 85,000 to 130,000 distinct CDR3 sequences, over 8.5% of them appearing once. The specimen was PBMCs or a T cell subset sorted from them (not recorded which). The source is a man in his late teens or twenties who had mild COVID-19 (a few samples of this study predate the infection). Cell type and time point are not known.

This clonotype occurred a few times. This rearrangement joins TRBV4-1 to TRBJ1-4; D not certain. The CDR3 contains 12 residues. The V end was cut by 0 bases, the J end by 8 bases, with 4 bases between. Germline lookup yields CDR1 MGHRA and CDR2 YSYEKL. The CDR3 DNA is TGCGCCAGCAGCCAAGATGAGGAAAAACTGTTTTTT. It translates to CASSQDEEKLFF.

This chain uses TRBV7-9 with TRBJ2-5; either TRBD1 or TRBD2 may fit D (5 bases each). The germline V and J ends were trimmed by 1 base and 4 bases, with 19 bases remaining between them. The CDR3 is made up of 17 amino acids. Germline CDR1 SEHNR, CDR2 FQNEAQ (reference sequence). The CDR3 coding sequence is TGTGCCAGCAGCTTAGTATCCGGGACCGCGAAGGGAGAGACCCAGTACTTC. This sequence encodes CASSLVSGTAKGETQYF.

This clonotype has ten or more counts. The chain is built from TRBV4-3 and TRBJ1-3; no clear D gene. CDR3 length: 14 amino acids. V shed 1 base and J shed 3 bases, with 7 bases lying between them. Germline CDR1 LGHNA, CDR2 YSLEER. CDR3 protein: CASSQAGIGNTIYF. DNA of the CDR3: TGCGCCAGCAGCCAAGCGGGGATTGGAAACACCATATATTTT.

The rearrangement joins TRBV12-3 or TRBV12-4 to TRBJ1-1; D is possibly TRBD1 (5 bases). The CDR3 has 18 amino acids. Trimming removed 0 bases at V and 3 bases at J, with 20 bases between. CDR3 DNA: TGTGCCAGCAGTTTAGCTCAGGCGGAGGGACGGGGTGACACTGAAGCTTTCTTT. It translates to CASSLAQAEGRGDTEAFF.

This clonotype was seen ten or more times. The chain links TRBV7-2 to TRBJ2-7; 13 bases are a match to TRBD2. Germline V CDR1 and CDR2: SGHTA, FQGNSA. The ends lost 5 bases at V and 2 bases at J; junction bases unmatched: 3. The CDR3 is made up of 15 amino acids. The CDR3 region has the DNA TGTGCCAGCAGCCTACTAGCGGGGGGGACCTACGAGCAGTACGTC. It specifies CASSLLAGGTYEQYV.

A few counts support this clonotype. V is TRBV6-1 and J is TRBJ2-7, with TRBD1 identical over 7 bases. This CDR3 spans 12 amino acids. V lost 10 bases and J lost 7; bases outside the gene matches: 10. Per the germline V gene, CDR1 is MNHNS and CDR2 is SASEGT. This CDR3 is CATSGQAREQYF. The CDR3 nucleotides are TGTGCCACGAGCGGACAGGCGAGAGAGCAGTACTTC.

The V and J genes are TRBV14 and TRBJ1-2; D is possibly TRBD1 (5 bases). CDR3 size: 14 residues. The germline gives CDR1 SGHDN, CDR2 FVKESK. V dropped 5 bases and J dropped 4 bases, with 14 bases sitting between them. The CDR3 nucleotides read TGTGCCAGCAGCGACCTGGAGGGACCCTATGGCTACACCTTC. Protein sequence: CASSDLEGPYGYTF.

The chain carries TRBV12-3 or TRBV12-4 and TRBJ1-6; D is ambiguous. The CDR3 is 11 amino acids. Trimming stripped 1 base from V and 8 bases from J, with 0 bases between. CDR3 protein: CASSLDSPLHF. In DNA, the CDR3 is TGTGCCAGCAGTTTAGATTCACCCCTCCACTTT.

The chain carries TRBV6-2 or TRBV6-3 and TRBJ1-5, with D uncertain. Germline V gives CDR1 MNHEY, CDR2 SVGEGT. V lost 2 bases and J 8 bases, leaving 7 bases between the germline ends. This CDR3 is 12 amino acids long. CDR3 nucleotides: TGTGCCAGCAGTTACCTAGGGAAGCCCCAGCATTTT. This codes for CASSYLGKPQHF.

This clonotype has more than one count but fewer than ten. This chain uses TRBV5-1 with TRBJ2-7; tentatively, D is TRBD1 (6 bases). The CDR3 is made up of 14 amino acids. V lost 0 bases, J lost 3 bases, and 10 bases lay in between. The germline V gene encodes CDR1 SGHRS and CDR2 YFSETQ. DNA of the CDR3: TGCGCCAGCAGCTTGGGCTCAGGGGACTACGAGCAGTACGTC. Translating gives CASSLGSGDYEQYV.

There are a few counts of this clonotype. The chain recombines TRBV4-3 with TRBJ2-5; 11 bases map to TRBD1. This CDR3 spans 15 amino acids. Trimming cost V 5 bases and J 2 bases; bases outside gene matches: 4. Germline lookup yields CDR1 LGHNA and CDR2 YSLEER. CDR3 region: CASSAGTGGQETQYF. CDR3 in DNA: TGCGCCAGCAGCGCCGGGACAGGGGGTCAAGAGACCCAGTACTTC.

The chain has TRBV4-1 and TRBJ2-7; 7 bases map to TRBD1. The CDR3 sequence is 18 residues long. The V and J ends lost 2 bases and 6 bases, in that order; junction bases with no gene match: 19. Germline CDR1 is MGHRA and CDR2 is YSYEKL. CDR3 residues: CASSQQPRATGRLSEQYF. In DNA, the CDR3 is TGCGCCAGCAGCCAACAGCCACGGGCGACAGGGAGACTCTCCGAGCAGTACTTC.

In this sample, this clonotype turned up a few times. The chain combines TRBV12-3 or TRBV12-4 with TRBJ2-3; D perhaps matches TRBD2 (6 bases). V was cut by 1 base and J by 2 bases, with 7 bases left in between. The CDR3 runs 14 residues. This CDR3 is CASSLGGITDTQYF. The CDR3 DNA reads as TGTGCCAGCAGTTTAGGCGGGATCACAGATACGCAGTATTTT.

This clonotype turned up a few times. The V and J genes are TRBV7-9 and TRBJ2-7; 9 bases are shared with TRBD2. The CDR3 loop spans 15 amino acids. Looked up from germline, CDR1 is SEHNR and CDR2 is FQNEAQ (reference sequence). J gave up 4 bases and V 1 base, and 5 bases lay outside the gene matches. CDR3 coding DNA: TGTGCCAGCAGCTTAGAAGGGACTAGCCCTTACGAGCAGTACGTC. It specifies CASSLEGTSPYEQYV.

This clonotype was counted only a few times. The CDR3 protein is CASTQSSYNEQFF. DNA of the CDR3: TGTGCCAGTACTCAGAGCTCCTACAATGAGCAGTTCTTC. This chain connects TRBV19 to TRBJ2-1, with D uncertain. CDR3 length: 13 amino acids. The V end was cut by 7 bases, the J end by 0 bases, with 7 bases between. Germline V lookup: CDR1 LNHDA, CDR2 SQIVND (reference sequence).

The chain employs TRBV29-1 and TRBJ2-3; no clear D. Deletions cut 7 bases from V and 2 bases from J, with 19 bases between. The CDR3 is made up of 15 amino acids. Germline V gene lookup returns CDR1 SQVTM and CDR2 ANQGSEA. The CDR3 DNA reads TGCAGCGCCGACCCAACGGCAGGCTACACAGATACGCAGTATTTT. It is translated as CSADPTAGYTDTQYF.

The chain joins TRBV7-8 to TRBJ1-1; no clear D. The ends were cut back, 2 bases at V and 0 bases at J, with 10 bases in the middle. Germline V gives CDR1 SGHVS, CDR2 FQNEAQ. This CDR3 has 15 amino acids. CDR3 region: CASSLLWNLNTEAFF. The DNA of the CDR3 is TGTGCCAGCAGCTTATTATGGAACCTGAACACTGAAGCTTTCTTT. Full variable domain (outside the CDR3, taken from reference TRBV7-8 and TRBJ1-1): GAGVSQSPRYKVAKRGQDVALRCDPISGHVSLFWYQQALGQGPEFLTYFQNEAQLDKSGLPSDRFFAERPEGSVSTLKIQRTQQEDSAVYLCASSLLWNLNTEAFFGQGTRLTVV.

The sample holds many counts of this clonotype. CDR3 in DNA: TGTGCCATCAGTGATGGGGGGGGTTATAGCAATCAGCCCCAGCATTTT. The encoded protein is CAISDGGGYSNQPQHF. This sequence joins TRBV10-3 and TRBJ1-5; TRBD1 is a possible D gene (5 bases). CDR1 is ENHRY, CDR2 SYGVKD, per germline. There are 16 residues in the CDR3. V was clipped by 3 bases and J by 0 bases, with 12 bases between them.

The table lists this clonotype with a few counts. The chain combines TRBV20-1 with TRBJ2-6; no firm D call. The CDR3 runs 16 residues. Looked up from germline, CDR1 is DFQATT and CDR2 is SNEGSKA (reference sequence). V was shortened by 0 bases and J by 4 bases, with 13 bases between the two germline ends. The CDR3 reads CSARDLSVPGANVLTF. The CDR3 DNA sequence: TGCAGTGCTAGAGATTTGTCGGTGCCCGGGGCCAACGTCCTGACTTTC.